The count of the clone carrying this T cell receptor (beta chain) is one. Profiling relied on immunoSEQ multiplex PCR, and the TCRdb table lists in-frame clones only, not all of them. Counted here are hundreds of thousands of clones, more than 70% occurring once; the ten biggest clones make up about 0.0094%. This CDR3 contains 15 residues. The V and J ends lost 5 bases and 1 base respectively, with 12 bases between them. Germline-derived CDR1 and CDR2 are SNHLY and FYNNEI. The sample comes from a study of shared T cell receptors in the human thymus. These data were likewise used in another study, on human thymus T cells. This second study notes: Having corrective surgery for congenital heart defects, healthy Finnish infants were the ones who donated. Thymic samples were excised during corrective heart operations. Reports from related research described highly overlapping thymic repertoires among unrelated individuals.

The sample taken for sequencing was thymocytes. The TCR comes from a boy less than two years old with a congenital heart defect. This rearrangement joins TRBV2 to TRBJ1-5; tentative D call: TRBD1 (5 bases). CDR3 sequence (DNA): TGTGCCAGCAGTAAGACAGACCTGAGCAATCAGCCCCAGCATTTT. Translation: CASSKTDLSNQPQHF.